This T cell receptor beta chain was profiled in a study of control samples from healthy donors and cancer patients. V was clipped by 3 bases and J by 6 bases; unmatched bases: 7. Germline CDR1 reads LNHDA; CDR2 reads SQIVND (reference sequence). This CDR3 has 16 residues. Assay: immunoSEQ multiplex PCR; the TCRdb copy retains only in-frame clones and omits some. The sample has 150,000 or so clones; roughly 93% are singletons. This clonotype was sampled from a man aged 18-30 years in good health. This sequence joins TRBV19 and TRBJ2-1, with 11 bases identical to TRBD1. Sequences were obtained from blood. CDR3: CASSMPAGTGGNEQFF. Here the CDR3 DNA reads TGTGCCAGTAGTATGCCCGCCGGGACAGGGGGCAATGAGCAGTTCTTC.